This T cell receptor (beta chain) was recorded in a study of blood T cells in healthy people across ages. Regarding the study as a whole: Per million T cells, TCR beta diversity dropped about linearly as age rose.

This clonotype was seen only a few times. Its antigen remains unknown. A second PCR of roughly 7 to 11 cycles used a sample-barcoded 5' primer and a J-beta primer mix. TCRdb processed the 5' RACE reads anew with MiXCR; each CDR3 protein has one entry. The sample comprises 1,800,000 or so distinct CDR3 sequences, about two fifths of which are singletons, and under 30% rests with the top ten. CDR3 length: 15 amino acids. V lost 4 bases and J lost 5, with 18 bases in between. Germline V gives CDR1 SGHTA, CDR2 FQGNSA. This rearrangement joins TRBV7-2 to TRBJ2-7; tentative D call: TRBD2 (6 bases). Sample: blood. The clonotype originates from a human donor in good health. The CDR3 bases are TGTGCCAGCAGCTCGGCAGGACGGGGGACCCACGAGCAGTACTTC. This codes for CASSSAGRGTHEQYF.